This T cell receptor beta chain was recovered during a study of PD-1 blockade in classical Hodgkin lymphoma. No patient escaped relapse after autologous stem cell transplantation, and brentuximab vedotin exposure varied. Complete response, partial response or progressive disease made up the best responses. Assay: immunoSEQ multiplex PCR; the TCRdb copy retains only in-frame clones and omits some. This sample has around 19,000 clones; about three quarters occur once, and the top ten carry about 40%. Points on this clone: Its antigen is still unknown.

Study-wide results and limits: Baseline TCR diversity was reportedly lower in newly diagnosed patients than in healthy donors. It was reported as lower still in relapsed/refractory patients. Only CD4+ TCR diversity, not CD8+, had risen significantly by C4D1. Why repertoires differed is undefined; disease activity or prior therapy possibly contributed.

Germline V lookup: CDR1 LNHDA, CDR2 SQIVND (reference sequence). The CDR3 contains 17 residues. J gave up 4 bases and V 5 bases, and 13 bases lay outside the gene matches. The sample in question was peripheral blood mononuclear cells (PBMCs), obtained before the second cycle of nivolumab. The chain recombines TRBV19 with TRBJ2-3; TRBD1 matches 9 bases. The TCR originated in a human donor with classical Hodgkin lymphoma. The CDR3, as DNA: TGTGCCAGTAGTGCAGGGAGAAGGACAGGGGTATCAGATACGCAGTATTTT. Protein product: CASSAGRRTGVSDTQYF.